The clone carrying this TCR beta chain was observed many times. These data come from a study of patients and donors after allogeneic stem cell transplantation. CDR3 length: 12 amino acids. Germline V gene sequence: CDR1 SQVTM, CDR2 ANQGSEA. Trimming cost V 8 bases and J 2 bases, with 12 bases left between them. TCRdb recomputed calls from the RT-PCR reads with MiXCR, one row per CDR3 protein. Here the sample spans around 31,000 distinct CDR3 sequences, around 7% being singletons. The clonotype comes from a human donor who was either an allogeneic HSCT recipient or a stem cell or donor lymphocyte infusion donor (not recorded which). It is not recorded whose cells these are; they may come from a transplant donor. Specimen: blood, either unsorted or a sorted T cell fraction (not recorded which). V usage is TRBV29-1 and J usage is TRBJ2-5; D gene unclear. The DNA of the CDR3 is TGCAGCACCGCCCACGTTCAAGAGACCCAGTACTTC. Translating it yields CSTAHVQETQYF. The variable domain in full, completed from reference TRBV29-1 and TRBJ2-5, reads SAVISQKPSRDICQRGTSLTIQCQVDSQVTMMFWYRQQPGQSLTLIATANQGSEATYESGFVIDKFPISRPNLTFSTLTVSNMSPEDSSIYLCSTAHVQETQYFGPGTRLLVL.